This T cell receptor (beta chain) was identified in a study of identical twins. TCRdb reprocessed the 5' RACE reads via MiXCR and lists one record per CDR3 protein. The table includes approximately 620,000 distinct CDR3 sequences, 8% to 9% detected once. The germline gives CDR1 SQVTM, CDR2 ANQGSEA. The CDR3 runs 14 residues. Trimming left V 4 bases short and J 7 bases short, with 20 bases between. Ten or more counts support this clonotype. These same data were also listed under a study on yellow fever vaccine responses in identical twins.

The receptor comes from a woman younger than 35 in good health. The chain couples TRBV29-1 to TRBJ2-7; no clear D. Sequences were obtained from PBMCs. The CDR3 DNA follows: TGCAGCGTTGTATCCCCCCACGGCTCTGGGGAGCAGTACTTC. Amino acid sequence: CSVVSPHGSGEQYF.